This T cell receptor beta chain was sequenced for a study of cytomegalovirus exposure and HLA in healthy donors. Germline CDR1 is MNHEY and CDR2 is SVGAGI. V lost 4 bases and J lost 7, with 13 bases in between. The CDR3 length is 13 residues. Generated by immunoSEQ multiplex PCR, the TCRdb table keeps only in-frame clones and is missing some. The repertoire has about 220,000 clones, around nine tenths of them found once; the top ten carry about 2.7%. The TCR comes from a woman aged 18-30 years in good health and CMV-seronegative. This rearrangement joins TRBV6-5 to TRBJ1-2; no firm D call. Material for sequencing was PBMCs. CDR3 nucleotide sequence: TGTGCCAGCAGTTCTACGCGGGAGGGTGGCTACACCTTC. Protein: CASSSTREGGYTF.